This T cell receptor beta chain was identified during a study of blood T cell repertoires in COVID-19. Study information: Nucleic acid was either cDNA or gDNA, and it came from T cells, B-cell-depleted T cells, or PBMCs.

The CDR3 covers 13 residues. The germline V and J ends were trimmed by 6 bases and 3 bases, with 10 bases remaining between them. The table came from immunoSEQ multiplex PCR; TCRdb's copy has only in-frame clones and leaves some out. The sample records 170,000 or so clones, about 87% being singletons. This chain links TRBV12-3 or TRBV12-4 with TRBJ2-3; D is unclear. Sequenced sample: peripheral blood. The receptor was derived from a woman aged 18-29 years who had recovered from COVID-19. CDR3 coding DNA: TGTGCCAGCAGCCCTCGGTTGACAGATACGCAGTATTTT. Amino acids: CASSPRLTDTQYF.